This TCR beta chain was recovered during a study of vaccination and CD4 T cells after COVID-19. Whole-study context: Participants, all vaccine recipients, received two doses of either BNT162b2 or mRNA-1273.

The CDR3 sequence is 15 residues long. Germline V CDR1 and CDR2: LGHNA, YNFKEQ. The trim removed 0 bases at V and 6 bases at J, leaving 3 bases unmatched. With the Oncomine TCR Beta short-read assay, DNA from cultured CD4+ T cells was sequenced. CD4+ T cells were cultured, and genomic DNA was extracted from them. TCRdb itself ran the PCR reads through MiXCR, one entry per CDR3 protein. The sample holds 8,000 to 10,000 distinct CDR3 sequences, around 37% seen once. Findings of the study overall: Apart from involving relatively few convalescent patients, the work omitted early post-infection timepoints.

Treatment defined: roughly 10-day PBMC culture with coronavirus spike peptide pools or control peptides (ViraFEST assay). During the years 2011-2018, before the COVID-19 pandemic, the unexposed donor's CD4+ T cells were collected. On this clonotype: No antigen is known for it.

The V gene is TRBV4-2, the J gene TRBJ2-4; 9 positions match TRBD2. The sequenced sample consisted of CD4+ T cells from blood, cultured in vitro. The sequence derives from a human donor in good health. The CDR3 reads CASSQDQLAGNIQYF. CDR3 bases: TGTGCCAGCAGCCAAGATCAACTAGCGGGAAACATTCAGTACTTC.